The 28 T cell receptor beta chains below come from one sample, sequenced in a study of shared clonotypes between healthy human individuals. TCRdb's table, derived via immunoSEQ multiplex PCR, lists solely in-frame clones and lacks some. The sample lists around 1.5 million clones, around 98% occurring once. Sequenced input: naive CD4+ T cells sorted from blood. Subset defined: CD45RA+ positively selected. The receptors here all came from a man aged 30 to 39 in good health.

V usage is TRBV7-2 and J usage is TRBJ2-7; a weak D match, TRBD2 (6 bases). CDR1 is SGHTA, CDR2 FQGNSA, per germline. The germline V and J ends were trimmed by 0 bases and 3 bases, with 12 bases remaining between them. This CDR3 spans 15 amino acids. Here the CDR3 DNA reads TGTGCCAGCAGCTTAGCTTGGCGGGAAGGCTACGAGCAGTACTTC. Translated: CASSLAWREGYEQYF.

This chain uses TRBV4-3 with TRBJ2-2; D gene unclear. The CDR3 is made up of 17 amino acids. V gave up 0 bases and J gave up 3 bases, with 14 bases separating them. In germline, CDR1 is LGHNA, CDR2 YSLEER. The chain's CDR3 is CASSQDQGPLDTGELFF. The CDR3 DNA follows: TGCGCCAGCAGCCAAGATCAAGGGCCTTTAGACACCGGGGAGCTGTTTTTT.

In this sample, this clone turned up once. Other DNA sequences in the same sample also yield this CDR3. CDR3 loop: CASSPGTGLGEKLFF. For the CDR3, the DNA is TGTGCCAGCTCACCTGGCACGGGGCTAGGAGAAAAACTGTTTTTT. This sequence joins TRBV18 and TRBJ1-4; D perhaps matches TRBD1 (5 bases). Trimming left V 3 bases short and J 8 bases short, with 16 bases between. Germline lookup yields CDR1 KGHSH and CDR2 LQKENI. The CDR3 is 15 residues long.

The J gene is TRBJ2-4, the V gene TRBV18; 11 bases line up with TRBD2. Per the germline V gene, CDR1 is KGHSH and CDR2 is LQKENI. The CDR3 extends over 17 amino acids. V lost 3 bases to trimming and J lost 1 base; unmatched junction nucleotides: 5. This CDR3 reads CASSPLAGGPAKNIQYF. The CDR3 coding sequence is TGTGCCAGCTCACCCTTAGCGGGAGGGCCGGCCAAAAACATTCAGTACTTC.

J is TRBJ2-3 and V is TRBV29-1, with TRBD1 identical over 9 bases. There are 18 residues in the CDR3. CDR1 and CDR2 from the germline V gene are SQVTM and ANQGSEA. The V gene end was trimmed by 5 bases and the J gene end by 0 bases; junction bases not matched to a gene: 15. Here the CDR3 DNA reads TGCAGCGTTCCTTGGGGGACAGGGTGGGGATCTAGCACAGATACGCAGTATTTT. Translated, it gives CSVPWGTGWGSSTDTQYF.

This chain links TRBV28 with TRBJ2-7; D uncertain. Germline CDR1 and CDR2: MDHEN and SYDVKM. This CDR3 comprises 14 residues. The V and J ends lost 7 bases and 2 bases respectively, with 15 bases between them. CDR3 residues: CASNSVRLTYEQYF. The CDR3 DNA sequence: TGTGCCAGCAATTCCGTCCGGCTAACCTACGAGCAGTACTTC. The complete variable domain, with remaining parts taken from reference TRBV28 and TRBJ2-7, reads DVKVTQSSRYLVKRTGEKVFLECVQDMDHENMFWYRQDPGLGLRLIYFSYDVKMKEKGDIPEGYSVSREKKERFSLILESASTNQTSMYLCASNSVRLTYEQYFGPGTRLTVT.

J is TRBJ1-1 and V is TRBV29-1, with D tentatively TRBD1 (5 bases). Trimming shortened V by 6 bases and J by 3 bases, and 17 bases separated the two germline ends. Germline values: CDR1 SQVTM, CDR2 ANQGSEA. The CDR3 totals 14 residues. The CDR3 spells CSVALGPEYTEAFF. CDR3 nucleotide sequence: TGCAGCGTGGCCTTGGGGCCAGAGTACACTGAAGCTTTCTTT.

This chain joins TRBV21-1 and TRBJ1-1. TRBV21-1 counts as a pseudogene. This CDR3 spans 15 amino acids. The CDR3 sequence is CASNKRGAVNTEAFF. CDR3 DNA: TGTGCCAGCAACAAGCGGGGGGCGGTGAACACTGAAGCTTTCTTT.

V usage is TRBV7-9 and J usage is TRBJ1-4, with D uncertain. The CDR3 extends over 16 amino acids. V was cut by 3 bases and J by 0 bases, with 11 bases left in between. Germline CDR1 and CDR2: SEHNR and FQNEAQ (reference sequence). The DNA of the CDR3 is TGTGCCAGCAGCTTTAGCATGGTTGCAACTAATGAAAAACTGTTTTTT. It yields the protein CASSFSMVATNEKLFF.

This sequence joins TRBV10-3 and TRBJ2-5; D ambiguous. V lost 3 bases and J lost 5, with 13 bases in between. Looked up from germline, CDR1 is ENHRY and CDR2 is SYGVKD. This CDR3 has 14 residues. CDR3: CAISDGSSWETQYF. The CDR3 DNA reads as TGTGCCATCAGTGATGGCAGCAGTTGGGAGACCCAGTACTTC.

The rearrangement joins TRBV7-9 to TRBJ2-5; D is unresolved. This CDR3 has 15 residues. V was clipped by 7 bases and J by 3 bases, with 18 bases between them. Per germline, CDR1 SEHNR and CDR2 FQNEAQ (reference sequence). The CDR3 bases are TGTGCCAGCACCCAAGCCCAGCGACAAAAAGAGACCCAGTACTTC. Residues: CASTQAQRQKETQYF.

This clone was found once. The CDR3 DNA reads TGTGCCAGCAGCTTAAATGGCGGGGGAGGGGAGACCCAGTACTTC. It codes for CASSLNGGGGETQYF. The chain is built from TRBV7-3 and TRBJ2-5; 7 bases are a match to TRBD2. This CDR3 contains 15 residues. The V segment lost 1 base and the J segment 5 bases; nucleotides outside the gene matches: 7. Germline CDR1 reads SGHTA; CDR2 reads FQGTGA.

V is TRBV10-1 and J is TRBJ2-7; possibly TRBD2 for D (6 bases). The V end lost 0 bases, the J end lost 3 bases, and 9 bases lay between the germline ends. The CDR3 extends over 14 amino acids. Germline V gene data show CDR1 as WNHNN and CDR2 as SYGVQD (reference sequence). In DNA form, the CDR3 reads TGCGCCAGCAGTGAGTCGACGGGGGTCTACGAGCAGTACTTC. Protein sequence: CASSESTGVYEQYF.

The chain combines TRBV9 with TRBJ1-1, with TRBD1 matching over 11 bases. Germline V gene data show CDR1 as SGDLS and CDR2 as YYNGEE. The CDR3 is made up of 14 amino acids. V was clipped by 3 bases and J by 5 bases; unmatched bases: 3. The CDR3 loop reads CASSEGQGATEAFF. DNA for the CDR3: TGTGCCAGCAGCGAAGGACAGGGGGCGACTGAAGCTTTCTTT.

Points on this clone: The junction and the germline gene differ at one end; a read error may be behind it. The V and J genes are TRBV6-1 and TRBJ2-7; D may match TRBD1 or TRBD2 (5 bases each). Germline CDR1 reads MNHNS; CDR2 reads SASEGT. CDR3 size: 13 residues. The CDR3 DNA reads as TGTGCCAGCAGTAACCTCGGGACCATCCTGTTTTTGTTC. Encoded protein: CASSNLGTILFLF.

V gene TRBV6-5 combines with J gene TRBJ2-5; tentative D call: TRBD1 (6 bases). Trimming shortened V by 4 bases and J by 4 bases, and 16 bases separated the two germline ends. Germline assignment: CDR1 MNHEY and CDR2 SVGAGI. The CDR3 is made up of 15 amino acids. In DNA, the CDR3 is TGTGCCAGCAGTTCTTCATTACAGGGTTCAGAGACCCAGTACTTC. Protein: CASSSSLQGSETQYF.

The V call is TRBV4-1, the J call TRBJ2-3, with D possibly being TRBD2 (5 bases). V lost 4 bases and J lost 1, with 12 bases in between. The CDR3 has 15 residues. Germline CDR1 reads MGHRA; CDR2 reads YSYEKL. DNA for the CDR3: TGCGCCAGCAGCCTCGTTCATAGCGGCACAGATACGCAGTATTTT. This codes for CASSLVHSGTDTQYF.

The chain has TRBV29-1 and TRBJ2-1; possibly TRBD1 for D (5 bases). Per the germline V gene, CDR1 is SQVTM and CDR2 is ANQGSEA. The length of the CDR3 is 15 residues. With 5 bases removed from V and 3 bases from J, the gap between germline ends came to 17 bases. CDR3 protein: CSVLFQGYGYNEQFF. Written as DNA, the CDR3 is TGCAGCGTTCTATTTCAGGGTTATGGCTACAATGAGCAGTTCTTC.

The V gene is TRBV27, the J gene TRBJ2-7, with D uncertain. From germline, CDR1 is MNHEY and CDR2 SMNVEV (reference sequence). The CDR3 sequence is 12 residues long. V lost 5 bases, J lost 6 bases, and 11 bases lay in between. The CDR3 DNA reads as TGTGCCAGCAGTGCCCGAGGCCCCGAGCAGTACTTC. The encoded protein is CASSARGPEQYF.

This chain links TRBV11-2 with TRBJ2-4; 9 bases line up with TRBD2. This CDR3 contains 19 residues. Unmatched junction bases numbered 16, after V lost 5 bases and J lost 2 bases. Per germline, CDR1 SGHAT and CDR2 FQNNGV. CDR3 in amino acids: CASSPDWGSGSLTKNIQYF. Here the CDR3 DNA reads TGTGCCAGCAGCCCCGACTGGGGTAGCGGGAGCTTAACCAAAAACATTCAGTACTTC.

As for this clone: The junction differs from germline at one of its ends, possibly a read error. J is TRBJ2-1 and V is TRBV19; D is undetermined. From germline, CDR1 is LNHDA and CDR2 SQIVND (reference sequence). This CDR3 comprises 14 residues. The CDR3 loop is CATQGFPSHNEQFF. The CDR3 DNA reads as TGTGCCACCCAAGGGTTCCCCTCCCACAATGAGCAGTTCTTC.

The chain recombines TRBV2 with TRBJ2-7, with TRBD1 matching over 10 bases. This CDR3 has 14 residues. Germline loops: CDR1 SNHLY, CDR2 FYNNEI. V trimming: 6 bases; J trimming: 3 bases; junction bases outside the gene matches: 5. The CDR3, as DNA: TGTGCCAGCAGGTCGGGGACAGGGGACTACGAGCAGTACTTC. As protein: CASRSGTGDYEQYF.

V gene TRBV5-6 combines with J gene TRBJ1-2, with TRBD1 identical over 9 bases. The V gene end was trimmed by 4 bases and the J gene end by 6 bases; junction bases not matched to a gene: 1. CDR3 length equals 12 residues. From germline, CDR1 is SGHDT and CDR2 YYEEEE. The CDR3: CASSRTGDGYTF. CDR3 nucleotide sequence: TGTGCCAGCAGCCGGACAGGGGATGGCTACACCTTC.

The chain is built from TRBV5-4 and TRBJ2-1; 8 nucleotides match TRBD2. V shed 2 bases, J shed 4 bases, and the junction held 5 bases outside the gene matches. The CDR3 sequence is 15 residues long. Germline V CDR1 and CDR2: SGHNT, YYREEE (reference sequence). The CDR3 region has the DNA TGTGCCAGCAGCTTACCTAGCGGGTCATACAATGAGCAGTTCTTC. It codes for CASSLPSGSYNEQFF.

V gene TRBV11-3 combines with J gene TRBJ1-1; TRBD1 aligns across 10 bases. V lost 3 bases to trimming and J lost 10 bases; unmatched junction nucleotides: 2. Germline-derived CDR1 and CDR2 are SGHNT and YENEEA. This CDR3 contains 12 residues. CDR3 in DNA: TGTGCCAGCAGCTTTGACAGGGGGCGAGCTTTCTTT. Protein sequence: CASSFDRGRAFF.

V gene TRBV11-2 combines with J gene TRBJ2-5; 9 bases line up with TRBD2. The CDR3 is made up of 18 amino acids. The germline V gene has CDR1 SGHAT and CDR2 FQNNGV. Germline trimming cut 2 bases from V and 4 bases from J; bases unmatched to any gene: 14. CDR3 nucleotide sequence: TGTGCCAGCAGCTTAAGGTTGGGTAGCGGGAGCTTGCGAGAGACCCAGTACTTC. This sequence encodes CASSLRLGSGSLRETQYF.

The V gene is TRBV5-4, the J gene TRBJ2-5, with 9 bases identical to TRBD2. Germline V gene sequence: CDR1 SGHNT, CDR2 YYREEE (reference sequence). The CDR3 is 16 residues long. The ends lost 3 bases at V and 3 bases at J; junction bases unmatched: 9. Here the CDR3 reads CASSSAPGLAEETQYF. In DNA form, the CDR3 reads TGTGCCAGCAGCTCTGCACCGGGACTAGCTGAAGAGACCCAGTACTTC.

The V gene is TRBV7-8, the J gene TRBJ2-1; TRBD1 aligns across 9 bases. J gave up 4 bases and V 5 bases, and 3 bases lay outside the gene matches. In germline, CDR1 is SGHVS, CDR2 FQNEAQ. CDR3 length equals 14 residues. The CDR3 sequence is CASSKGQGYNEQFF. The DNA for the CDR3 is TGTGCCAGCAGCAAGGGACAGGGTTACAATGAGCAGTTCTTC.